Below, 26 T cell receptor beta chains from the same sample are listed, as sequenced in a study of chemoradiotherapy in HPV16-positive cancers. The protocol was immunoSEQ multiplex PCR, while the TCRdb copy is restricted to in-frame clones and leaves out a portion. The profile covers around 13,000 clones, with roughly 80% appearing a single time and 1.4% taken by the ten largest. This material was acquired from a patient who underwent chemoradiotherapy. The receptor source for this set is a human donor with HPV-associated anogenital cancer.

The chain links TRBV18 to TRBJ2-7; 10 bases match TRBD1. The length of the CDR3 is 14 residues. The V gene's germline CDR1 is KGHSH and CDR2 LQKENI. Trimming at V came to 4 bases and at J to 5 bases, leaving 5 bases not matched to a gene. DNA for the CDR3: TGTGCCAGCTCACGACAGGGGGCCCGGGACGAGCAGTACTTC. Amino acid sequence: CASSRQGARDEQYF. Supplemented by reference TRBV18 and TRBJ2-7, the full variable domain reads NAGVMQNPRHLVRRRGQEARLRCSPMKGHSHVYWYRQLPEEGLKFMVYLQKENIIDESGMPKERFSAEFPKEGPSILRIQQVVRGDSAAYFCASSRQGARDEQYFGPGTRLTVT.

The chain has TRBV7-3 and TRBJ1-6, with D hard to call. Trimming took off 3 bases at V and 3 bases at J, with 9 bases between the two ends. Germline CDR1 reads SGHTA; CDR2 reads FQGTGA. CDR3 length: 15 residues. CDR3 sequence (DNA): TGTGCCAGCAGCTTTTCAGGCTTCTATAATTCACCCCTCCACTTT. Translating gives CASSFSGFYNSPLHF.

The chain recombines TRBV7-8 with TRBJ2-7; D is tentatively TRBD1 or TRBD2 (5 bases each). There are 11 residues in the CDR3. Germline lookup yields CDR1 SGHVS and CDR2 FQNEAQ. V was shortened by 3 bases and J by 7 bases, with 7 bases between the two germline ends. The CDR3 here is CASSLGEEQYF. The CDR3 nucleotides are TGTGCCAGCAGCTTGGGGGAAGAGCAGTACTTC.

The CDR3 here is CASSPRANYGYTF. CDR3 nucleotides: TGTGCCAGCAGCCCCAGGGCTAACTATGGCTACACCTTC. The J gene is TRBJ1-2, the V gene TRBV5-4; a weak D match, TRBD1 (5 bases). V was trimmed by 4 bases and J by 0 bases, leaving 7 bases between them. The CDR3 runs to 13 residues. Germline lookup yields CDR1 SGHNT and CDR2 YYREEE (reference sequence). The whole variable domain, filled in from reference TRBV5-4 and TRBJ1-2, reads ETGVTQSPTHLIKTRGQQVTLRCSSQSGHNTVSWYQQALGQGPQFIFQYYREEENGRGNFPPRFSGLQFPNYSSELNVNALELDDSALYLCASSPRANYGYTFGSGTRLTVV.

V usage is TRBV7-2 and J usage is TRBJ2-7; weak D call: TRBD2 (5 bases). This CDR3 spans 12 amino acids. The germline V gene encodes CDR1 SGHTA and CDR2 FQGNSA. V lost 5 bases to trimming and J lost 4 bases, with 9 bases between them. For the CDR3, the DNA is TGTGCCAGCAGCCCCCGGGGTTACGAGCAGTACTTC. As protein: CASSPRGYEQYF.

Only a few counts were recorded for this clone. This chain connects TRBV5-5 to TRBJ2-7; D perhaps matches TRBD1 (6 bases). V shed 0 bases and J shed 6 bases, with 10 bases lying between them. This CDR3 comprises 13 residues. The germline gives CDR1 SGHKS, CDR2 YYEKEE (reference sequence). This CDR3 reads CASSLVDSSEQYF. The CDR3 DNA follows: TGTGCCAGCAGCTTGGTGGACAGCTCCGAGCAGTACTTC.

The rearrangement links TRBV13 to TRBJ2-1, with TRBD2 matching 7 bases. V shed 4 bases and J 9 bases; nucleotides not matched to a gene: 15. The CDR3 spans 16 residues. Germline CDR1 and CDR2: PRHDT and FYEKMQ (reference sequence). In DNA form, the CDR3 reads TGTGCCAGCAGCTCCCGGGGAAGCGGGGATACGAGTGAGCAGTTCTTC. Protein product: CASSSRGSGDTSEQFF.

The V call is TRBV30, the J call TRBJ1-1, with a weak D call TRBD1 (5 bases). The germline CDR1 and CDR2 sequences are GTSNPN and SVGIG (reference sequence). V lost 0 bases to trimming and J lost 1 base, with 15 bases between them. The CDR3 is 16 amino acids. In DNA form, the CDR3 reads TGTGCCTGGAGTGTAAATCGGGGCCTGACGAACACTGAAGCTTTCTTT. This sequence encodes CAWSVNRGLTNTEAFF.

The chain links TRBV4-1 to TRBJ1-1; the D gene is possibly TRBD1 (6 bases). Germline V lookup: CDR1 MGHRA, CDR2 YSYEKL. The CDR3 contains 15 residues. Trimming took 4 bases from V and 1 from J, leaving 13 bases between them. The CDR3 reads CASSLTGSGNTEAFF. CDR3 nucleotide sequence: TGCGCCAGCAGCCTTACAGGGAGCGGGAACACTGAAGCTTTCTTT.

The V and J genes are TRBV9 and TRBJ2-7; 7 bases line up with TRBD1. The CDR3 consists of 14 residues. The ends lost 4 bases at V and 7 bases at J; junction bases unmatched: 11. Looked up from germline, CDR1 is SGDLS and CDR2 is YYNGEE. CDR3 coding DNA: TGTGCCAGCAGCACCCAAGACAGGGCGGGTGAGCAGTACTTC. Translating it yields CASSTQDRAGEQYF.

This clone was seen just once. The chain couples TRBV5-1 to TRBJ1-5; D possibly corresponds to TRBD1 (5 bases). V lost 3 bases to trimming and J lost 1 base, with 8 bases between them. CDR1 SGHRS and CDR2 YFSETQ come from the germline V gene. This CDR3 has 14 amino acids. The CDR3 region is CASSWDGSNQPQHF. The CDR3 coding sequence is TGCGCCAGCAGCTGGGACGGGAGCAATCAGCCCCAGCATTTT.

The V gene is TRBV6-1, the J gene TRBJ2-3; TRBD2 agrees at 9 bases. V was clipped by 6 bases and J by 4 bases; unmatched bases: 5. CDR3 length: 14 amino acids. CDR1 and CDR2 from the germline V gene are MNHNS and SASEGT. The CDR3 nucleotides read TGTGCCAGCAGCCCCGGGACTAGCTCAGATACGCAGTATTTT. This translates into CASSPGTSSDTQYF.

The rearrangement links TRBV7-6 to TRBJ1-2, with D possibly being TRBD1 (6 bases). The CDR3 contains 12 residues. The germline V gene encodes CDR1 SGHVS and CDR2 FNYEAQ. V shed 5 bases and J shed 8 bases, with 12 bases lying between them. The DNA for the CDR3 is TGTGCCAGCAGCCATAGGGGGGGAGGCTACACCTTC. This translates into CASSHRGGGYTF.

This clone occurred a few times. This sequence joins TRBV2 and TRBJ1-2; D may be TRBD1 (5 bases). The CDR3 is made up of 15 amino acids. CDR1 and CDR2 (germline): SNHLY, FYNNEI. V was shortened by 5 bases and J by 4 bases, with 17 bases between the two germline ends. The CDR3 DNA reads as TGTGCCAGCAGTTTCTCGATTACAGGATTCTATGGCTACACCTTC. It is translated as CASSFSITGFYGYTF. The entire variable domain, with the rest obtained from reference TRBV2 and TRBJ1-2, is as follows: EPEVTQTPSHQVTQMGQEVILRCVPISNHLYFYWYRQILGQKVEFLVSFYNNEISEKSEIFDDQFSVERPDGSNFTLKIRSTKLEDSAMYFCASSFSITGFYGYTFGSGTRLTVV.

This rearrangement joins TRBV5-1 to TRBJ2-1; a weak D match, TRBD2 (6 bases). The CDR3 length is 14 residues. The V end lost 3 bases, the J end lost 3 bases, and 10 bases lay between the germline ends. The germline V gene has CDR1 SGHRS and CDR2 YFSETQ. Here the CDR3 DNA reads TGCGCCAGCAGCTCGGGGGAGCGCTACAATGAGCAGTTCTTC. Protein sequence: CASSSGERYNEQFF.

A few counts support this clone. Mismatch with germline at one junction end may stem from a read error. The V and J genes are TRBV7-7 and TRBJ2-7; tentative D call: TRBD1 (5 bases). The germline gives CDR1 SSHAT, CDR2 FNYEAQ (reference sequence). The CDR3 length is 13 residues. As DNA, the CDR3 is TGTGCTAGCAGCTTAGATCTTGGGGCCGAGCAGTACTTC. Protein sequence: CASSLDLGAEQYF. The variable domain in full, with the rest retrieved from reference TRBV7-7 and TRBJ2-7, is GAGVSQSPRYKVTKRGQDVTLRCDPISSHATLYWYQQALGQGPEFLTYFNYEAQPDKSGLPSDRFSAERPEGSISTLTIQRTEQRDSAMYRCASSLDLGAEQYFGPGTRLTVT.

This clone was counted only a few times. CDR3 protein: CASTGTVKNTEAFF. The DNA of the CDR3 is TGTGCCAGCACCGGGACAGTCAAGAACACTGAAGCTTTCTTT. The rearrangement uses TRBV11-3 and TRBJ1-1, with 7 bases lining up with TRBD1. The germline gives CDR1 SGHNT, CDR2 YENEEA. This CDR3 has 14 residues. V was pared by 7 bases and J by 1 base, with 6 bases of the junction left unmatched.

Worth noting for this clone: At one end the junction does not follow the germline gene, possibly because of a read error. The chain carries TRBV2 and TRBJ1-2; possible D gene TRBD1, 5 bases. This CDR3 is built from 15 residues. CDR1 and CDR2 from the germline V gene are SNHLY and FYNNEI. CDR3 sequence: CAGSIQARERYGYTF. Written as DNA, the CDR3 is TGTGCCGGCAGTATTCAGGCCAGGGAGAGATATGGCTACACCTTC.

The chain is built from TRBV7-8 and TRBJ1-5, with TRBD1 matching over 12 bases. The germline V gene has CDR1 SGHVS and CDR2 FQNEAQ. The CDR3 runs to 17 residues. V dropped 2 bases and J dropped 5; count of bases not matched to a gene: 7. The CDR3 loop is CASSLTPGTGGYQPQHF. The CDR3 DNA is TGTGCCAGCAGCTTAACTCCGGGGACAGGGGGCTATCAGCCCCAGCATTTT.

The rearrangement joins TRBV15 to TRBJ2-1; D may correspond to TRBD1 or TRBD2 (5 bases each). The CDR3 runs 12 residues. Germline V CDR1 and CDR2: LNHNV, YYDKDF (reference sequence). V was pared by 5 bases and J by 9 bases, with 11 bases between. The CDR3 DNA follows: TGTGCCACCAGCGCCGAGGGGAGTGAGCAGTTCTTC. It codes for CATSAEGSEQFF.

This sequence joins TRBV11-3 and TRBJ1-2; tentative D call: TRBD1 (5 bases). V was shortened by 4 bases and J by 0 bases, with 9 bases between the two germline ends. CDR1 SGHNT and CDR2 YENEEA come from the germline V gene. CDR3 length: 14 residues. The CDR3 here is CASSWAGTNYGYTF. For the CDR3, the DNA is TGTGCCAGCAGCTGGGCAGGGACTAACTATGGCTACACCTTC.

This clone has more than one count but fewer than ten. The rearrangement joins TRBV29-1 to TRBJ1-3, with a weak D call TRBD1 (5 bases). The germline V gene has CDR1 SQVTM and CDR2 ANQGSEA. V lost 3 bases and J lost 2, with 8 bases in between. The CDR3 covers 13 residues. The chain's CDR3 is CSVEGDTGNTIYF. Here the CDR3 DNA reads TGCAGCGTTGAGGGGGATACTGGAAACACCATATATTTT.

This chain joins TRBV5-4 and TRBJ2-5, with D possibly being TRBD1 (6 bases). CDR3 size: 13 residues. Trimming shortened V by 1 base and J by 3 bases, and 7 bases separated the two germline ends. Germline CDR1 reads SGHNT; CDR2 reads YYREEE (reference sequence). The CDR3 nucleotides read TGTGCCAGCAGCTTGAAGGGGGAAGAGACCCAGTACTTC. Amino acids: CASSLKGEETQYF.

The chain combines TRBV7-2 with TRBJ2-5; weak D call: TRBD2 (6 bases). Germline lookup yields CDR1 SGHTA and CDR2 FQGNSA. Trimming left V 1 base short and J 4 bases short, with 13 bases between. This CDR3 has 15 amino acids. CDR3 DNA: TGTGCCAGCAGCTTAGTCGCGGGGCGGAGAGAGACCCAGTACTTC. This encodes CASSLVAGRRETQYF.

The genes are TRBV4-3 and TRBJ2-1, with a tentative D call TRBD2 (7 bases). CDR3 size: 16 residues. V was clipped by 1 base and J by 1 base, with 11 bases between them. The V gene's germline CDR1 is LGHNA and CDR2 YSLEER. The CDR3: CASSQAGGLSYNEQFF. The CDR3 DNA sequence: TGCGCCAGCAGCCAAGCGGGGGGCCTTTCCTACAATGAGCAGTTCTTC.

The rearrangement joins TRBV12-5 to TRBJ2-1; 7 bases map to TRBD2. Germline CDR1 is LGHNT and CDR2 is FRNRAP. The CDR3 sequence is 17 residues long. V lost 1 base to trimming and J lost 0 bases; unmatched junction nucleotides: 6. DNA for the CDR3: TGTGCTAGTGGTTTGGGCCCGGGGGGTAGCTCCTACAATGAGCAGTTCTTC. It encodes CASGLGPGGSSYNEQFF.